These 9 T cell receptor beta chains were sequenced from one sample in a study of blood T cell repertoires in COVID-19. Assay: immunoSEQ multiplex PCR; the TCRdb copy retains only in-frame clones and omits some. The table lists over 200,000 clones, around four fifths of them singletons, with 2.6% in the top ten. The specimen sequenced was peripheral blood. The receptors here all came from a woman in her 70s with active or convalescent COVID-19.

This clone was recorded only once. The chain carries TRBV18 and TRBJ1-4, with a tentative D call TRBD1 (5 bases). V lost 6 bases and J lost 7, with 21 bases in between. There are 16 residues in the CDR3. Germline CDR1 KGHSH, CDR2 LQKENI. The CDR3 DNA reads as TGTGCCAGCTCCCGCCAGGTGAAGGGGCGCGCTGAAAAACTGTTTTTT. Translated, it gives CASSRQVKGRAEKLFF.

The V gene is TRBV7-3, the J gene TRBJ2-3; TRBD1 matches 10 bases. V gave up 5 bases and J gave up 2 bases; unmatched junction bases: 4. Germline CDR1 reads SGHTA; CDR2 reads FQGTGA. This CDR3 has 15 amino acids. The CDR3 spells CASSRDRGNTDTQYF. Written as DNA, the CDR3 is TGTGCCAGCAGCCGGGACAGGGGAAACACAGATACGCAGTATTTT.

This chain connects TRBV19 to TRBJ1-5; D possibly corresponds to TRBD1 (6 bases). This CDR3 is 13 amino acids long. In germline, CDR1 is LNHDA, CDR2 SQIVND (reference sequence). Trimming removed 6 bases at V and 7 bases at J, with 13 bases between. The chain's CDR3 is CASRGGAGQPQHF. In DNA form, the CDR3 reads TGTGCCAGTAGGGGGGGGGCTGGACAGCCCCAGCATTTT.

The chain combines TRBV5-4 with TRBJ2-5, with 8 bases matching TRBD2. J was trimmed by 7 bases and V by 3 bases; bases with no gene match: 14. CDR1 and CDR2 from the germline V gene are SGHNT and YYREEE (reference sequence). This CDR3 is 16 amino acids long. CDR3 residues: CASSWVTSGRAGTQYF. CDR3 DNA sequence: TGTGCCAGCAGCTGGGTCACTAGCGGACGGGCGGGGACCCAGTACTTC. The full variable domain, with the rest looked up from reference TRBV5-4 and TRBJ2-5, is ETGVTQSPTHLIKTRGQQVTLRCSSQSGHNTVSWYQQALGQGPQFIFQYYREEENGRGNFPPRFSGLQFPNYSSELNVNALELDDSALYLCASSWVTSGRAGTQYFGPGTRLLVL.

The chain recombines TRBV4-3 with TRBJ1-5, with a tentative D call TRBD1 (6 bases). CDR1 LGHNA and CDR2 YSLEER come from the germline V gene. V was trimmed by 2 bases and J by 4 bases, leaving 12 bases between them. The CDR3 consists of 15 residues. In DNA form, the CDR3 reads TGCGCCAGCAGCCAAATCGTGGGGACAAATCAGCCCCAGCATTTT. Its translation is CASSQIVGTNQPQHF.

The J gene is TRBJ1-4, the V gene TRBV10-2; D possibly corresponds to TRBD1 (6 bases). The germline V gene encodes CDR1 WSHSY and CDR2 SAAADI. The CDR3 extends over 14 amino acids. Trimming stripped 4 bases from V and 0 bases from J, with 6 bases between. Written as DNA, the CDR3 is TGCGCCAGCAGTGGACAGGCAACTAATGAAAAACTGTTTTTT. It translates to CASSGQATNEKLFF.

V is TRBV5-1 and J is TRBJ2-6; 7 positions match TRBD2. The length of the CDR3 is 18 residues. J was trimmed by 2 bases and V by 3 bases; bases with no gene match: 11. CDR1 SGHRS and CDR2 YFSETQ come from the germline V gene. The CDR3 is CASSSLKAGAAGANVLTF. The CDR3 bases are TGCGCCAGCAGCTCCCTAAAGGCGGGAGCTGCTGGGGCCAACGTCCTGACTTTC.

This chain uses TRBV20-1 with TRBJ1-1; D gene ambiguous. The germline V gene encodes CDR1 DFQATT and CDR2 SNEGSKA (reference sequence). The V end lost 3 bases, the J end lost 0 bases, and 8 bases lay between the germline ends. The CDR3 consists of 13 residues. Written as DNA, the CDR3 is TGCAGTGCTAGTCCACAACTGAACACTGAAGCTTTCTTT. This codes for CSASPQLNTEAFF.

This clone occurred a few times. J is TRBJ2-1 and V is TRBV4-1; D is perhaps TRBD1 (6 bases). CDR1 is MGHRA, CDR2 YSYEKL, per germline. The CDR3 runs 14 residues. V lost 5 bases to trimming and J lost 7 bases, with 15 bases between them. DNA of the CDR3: TGCGCCAGCAGCAGGCAGGGGCTTTTGAATGAGCAGTTCTTC. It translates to CASSRQGLLNEQFF.